The 18 T cell receptor beta chains listed next were all sequenced from one sample in a study of shared clonotypes between healthy human individuals. Naive CD8 cells comprised CD45RO-negative, CCR7-positively selected cells, excluding terminally differentiated effector memory CD45RA+ cells. Sequenced by immunoSEQ multiplex PCR; TCRdb stores in-frame clones only, minus some. The table has around 600,000 clones, 85% to 95% seen once. The source material was naive CD8+ T cells sorted from blood. The receptors originated from a woman in her 30s in good health.

The rearrangement joins TRBV28 to TRBJ2-2; no firm D call. CDR3 length: 19 residues. With 3 bases removed from V and 1 base from J, the gap between germline ends came to 21 bases. Looked up from germline, CDR1 is MDHEN and CDR2 is SYDVKM. Here the CDR3 reads CASSFLGTLELGNTGELFF. The CDR3, as DNA: TGTGCCAGCAGTTTTCTAGGAACCCTCGAATTAGGGAACACCGGGGAGCTGTTTTTT. Based on the CDR3 plus reference TRBV28 and TRBJ2-2, the full variable domain is DVKVTQSSRYLVKRTGEKVFLECVQDMDHENMFWYRQDPGLGLRLIYFSYDVKMKEKGDIPEGYSVSREKKERFSLILESASTNQTSMYLCASSFLGTLELGNTGELFFGEGSRLTVL.

This chain joins TRBV4-1 and TRBJ1-1; no clear D. CDR3 length: 16 residues. Germline CDR1 MGHRA, CDR2 YSYEKL. V was clipped by 3 bases and J by 1 base, with 15 bases between them. CDR3 sequence: CASSQRTLDENTEAFF. The CDR3 DNA reads TGCGCCAGCAGCCAGAGAACGCTGGACGAGAACACTGAAGCTTTCTTT.

A single count supports this clone. This chain uses TRBV7-6 with TRBJ2-7; 10 bases fit TRBD2. J lost 0 bases, V lost 5 bases, and 4 bases had no gene match. The CDR3 sequence is 15 residues long. The germline V gene has CDR1 SGHVS and CDR2 FNYEAQ. For the CDR3, the DNA is TGTGCCAGCAGCAAGGGACTAGCGCGCTCCTACGAGCAGTACTTC. Protein: CASSKGLARSYEQYF.

The chain has TRBV7-3 and TRBJ2-3, with D maybe TRBD1 (5 bases). Germline CDR1 is SGHTA and CDR2 is FQGTGA. The V end was cut by 1 base, the J end by 5 bases, with 10 bases between. The CDR3 is made up of 14 amino acids. The CDR3 DNA follows: TGTGCCAGCAGCTTAAGCCACAGGCAAGATACGCAGTATTTT. Translation: CASSLSHRQDTQYF.

This chain links TRBV5-6 with TRBJ1-4; 7 nucleotides agree with TRBD1. The length of the CDR3 is 14 residues. The V and J ends lost 5 bases and 5 bases, in that order; junction bases with no gene match: 6. Germline V gene sequence: CDR1 SGHDT, CDR2 YYEEEE. CDR3 coding DNA: TGTGCCAGCAGTTCTGGGACAGAGAATGAAAAACTGTTTTTT. Amino acids: CASSSGTENEKLFF.

This chain connects TRBV4-1 to TRBJ2-4; TRBD2 might be the D (6 bases). This CDR3 has 14 residues. Germline loops: CDR1 MGHRA, CDR2 YSYEKL. V lost 3 bases and J lost 13, with 19 bases in between. DNA of the CDR3: TGCGCCAGCAGCCAGACAAGCCCCGGGACTCCCCAGTACTTC. Translated, it gives CASSQTSPGTPQYF.

The CDR3 reads CASRLWRNTEAFF. In nucleotides, the CDR3 is TGTGCCAGCAGGTTATGGAGGAACACTGAAGCTTTCTTT. This chain links TRBV11-2 with TRBJ1-1; no definite D call. Deletions cut 6 bases from V and 1 base from J, with 9 bases between. From germline, CDR1 is SGHAT and CDR2 FQNNGV. The CDR3 contains 13 residues.

V and J are TRBV27 and TRBJ2-7, with TRBD2 matching over 10 bases. The junction had 5 bases not matched to a gene; V was cut back by 6 bases and J by 3 bases. The CDR3 extends over 14 amino acids. Germline-derived CDR1 and CDR2 are MNHEY and SMNVEV (reference sequence). This CDR3 reads CASRWGTSVYEQYF. The CDR3 bases are TGTGCCAGCAGATGGGGGACTAGCGTCTACGAGCAGTACTTC.

This clone was recorded once. V usage is TRBV15 and J usage is TRBJ1-6; 7 bases align to TRBD1. CDR1 and CDR2 (germline): LNHNV, YYDKDF (reference sequence). CDR3 size: 15 residues. V lost 0 bases to trimming and J lost 10 bases; unmatched junction nucleotides: 6. CDR3 nucleotides: TGTGCCACCAGCAGAGATGAACAGGGGCCCTCACCCCTCCACTTT. The encoded protein is CATSRDEQGPSPLHF.

This chain connects TRBV10-2 to TRBJ2-3, with D unclear. The CDR3 consists of 13 residues. The V gene lost 7 bases and the J gene lost 5 bases, with 13 bases spanning the gap. CDR1 WSHSY and CDR2 SAAADI come from the germline V gene. CDR3 sequence reads: CASTPLVGDTQYF. The DNA of the CDR3 is TGCGCCAGCACCCCCCTGGTTGGAGATACGCAGTATTTT.

J is TRBJ2-1 and V is TRBV6-5; possibly TRBD1 or TRBD2 for D (5 bases each). This CDR3 contains 16 residues. Germline V CDR1 and CDR2: MNHEY, SVGAGI. Trimming removed 2 bases from V and 2 bases from J, with 13 bases in between. The CDR3 DNA reads TGTGCCAGCAGTTACGGGGGTGAGGGCACCTACAATGAGCAGTTCTTC. Its protein product is CASSYGGEGTYNEQFF.

This clone was counted once. The rearrangement uses TRBV5-4 and TRBJ2-7, with 8 bases lining up with TRBD2. There are 14 residues in the CDR3. V shed 5 bases and J 3 bases; nucleotides not matched to a gene: 7. Germline V gives CDR1 SGHNT, CDR2 YYREEE (reference sequence). The CDR3 here is CASSYSGTDYEQYF. CDR3 coding DNA: TGTGCCAGCAGTTATAGCGGGACTGACTACGAGCAGTACTTC.

The V call is TRBV9, the J call TRBJ1-3; possibly TRBD1 for D (5 bases). Trimming pared 0 bases from V and 6 bases from J, leaving 16 bases between. The germline V gene has CDR1 SGDLS and CDR2 YYNGEE. CDR3 length equals 16 residues. CDR3 DNA: TGTGCCAGCAGCGTAGAGGTACAGACAGACCCAAACACCATATATTTT. Protein product: CASSVEVQTDPNTIYF.

The chain links TRBV10-2 to TRBJ2-7; D unclear. V shed 2 bases and J shed 3 bases, with 8 bases lying between them. Germline CDR1 reads WSHSY; CDR2 reads SAAADI. The CDR3 consists of 13 residues. The CDR3: CASSERVRYEQYF. The CDR3, as DNA: TGCGCCAGCAGTGAGAGGGTCCGCTACGAGCAGTACTTC.

This sequence joins TRBV28 and TRBJ2-3; 7 bases align to TRBD1. Germline V gene lookup returns CDR1 MDHEN and CDR2 SYDVKM. Trimming cost V 6 bases and J 1 base; bases outside gene matches: 7. This CDR3 has 15 residues. This CDR3 is CASSQRQGGTDTQYF. CDR3 nucleotides: TGTGCCAGCAGCCAAAGACAGGGCGGCACAGATACGCAGTATTTT.

V gene TRBV6-6 combines with J gene TRBJ2-2; D remains unclear. CDR1 is MNHNY, CDR2 SVGAGI, per germline (reference sequence). This CDR3 comprises 16 residues. V lost 3 bases and J lost 1, with 12 bases in between. The CDR3 bases are TGTGCCAGCAGTTATGTGAGCCCACAGAACACCGGGGAGCTGTTTTTT. It codes for CASSYVSPQNTGELFF.

This clone was detected once. V is TRBV13 and J is TRBJ1-3, with D unclear. The CDR3 extends over 15 amino acids. Trimming cost V 4 bases and J 0 bases, with 10 bases left between them. CDR1 and CDR2 (germline): PRHDT, FYEKMQ (reference sequence). The CDR3: CASSSEGLSGNTIYF. The CDR3 nucleotides read TGTGCCAGCAGCTCCGAGGGTCTCTCTGGAAACACCATATATTTT.

The chain combines TRBV27 with TRBJ1-5; D perhaps matches TRBD1 (5 bases). The CDR3 sequence is 14 residues long. The V gene's germline CDR1 is MNHEY and CDR2 SMNVEV (reference sequence). The V end lost 5 bases, the J end lost 9 bases, and 17 bases lay between the germline ends. DNA of the CDR3: TGTGCCAGCAGTCAACGGGACCTTGGGGGGCCCCAGCATTTT. This codes for CASSQRDLGGPQHF.